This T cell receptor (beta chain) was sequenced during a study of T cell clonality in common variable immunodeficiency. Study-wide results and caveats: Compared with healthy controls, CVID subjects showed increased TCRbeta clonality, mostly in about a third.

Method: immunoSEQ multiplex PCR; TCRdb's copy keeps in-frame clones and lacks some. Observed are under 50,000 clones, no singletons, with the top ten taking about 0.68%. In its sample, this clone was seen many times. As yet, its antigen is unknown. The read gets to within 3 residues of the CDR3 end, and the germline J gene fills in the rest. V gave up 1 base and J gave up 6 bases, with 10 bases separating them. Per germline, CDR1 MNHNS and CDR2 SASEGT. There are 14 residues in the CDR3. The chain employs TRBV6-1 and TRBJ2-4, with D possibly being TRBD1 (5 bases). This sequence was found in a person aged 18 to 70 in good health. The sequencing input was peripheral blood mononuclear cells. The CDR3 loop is CASSEGRVGNIQYF. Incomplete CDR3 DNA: TGTGCCAGCAGTGAAGGCAGGGTGGGAAACATT.